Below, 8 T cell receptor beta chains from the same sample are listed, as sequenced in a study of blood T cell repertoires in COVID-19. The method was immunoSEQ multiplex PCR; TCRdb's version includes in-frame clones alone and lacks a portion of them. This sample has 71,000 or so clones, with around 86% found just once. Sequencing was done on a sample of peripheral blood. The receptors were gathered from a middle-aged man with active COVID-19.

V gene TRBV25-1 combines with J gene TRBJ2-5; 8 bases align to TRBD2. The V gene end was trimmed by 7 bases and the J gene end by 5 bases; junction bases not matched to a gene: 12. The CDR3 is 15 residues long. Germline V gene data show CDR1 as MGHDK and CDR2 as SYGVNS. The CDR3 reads CASTPSGPGVETQYF. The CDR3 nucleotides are TGTGCCAGCACGCCTAGCGGGCCAGGTGTGGAGACCCAGTACTTC. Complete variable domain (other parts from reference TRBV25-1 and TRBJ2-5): EADIYQTPRYLVIGTGKKITLECSQTMGHDKMYWYQQDPGMELHLIHYSYGVNSTEKGDLSSESTVSRIRTEHFPLTLESARPSHTSQYLCASTPSGPGVETQYFGPGTRLLVL.

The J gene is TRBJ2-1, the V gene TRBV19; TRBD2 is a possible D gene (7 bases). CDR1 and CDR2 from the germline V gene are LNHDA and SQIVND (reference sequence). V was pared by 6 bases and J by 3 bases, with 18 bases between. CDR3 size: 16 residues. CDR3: CASRPKGGAIYNEQFF. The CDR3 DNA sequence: TGTGCCAGTAGGCCCAAGGGGGGGGCCATCTACAATGAGCAGTTCTTC.

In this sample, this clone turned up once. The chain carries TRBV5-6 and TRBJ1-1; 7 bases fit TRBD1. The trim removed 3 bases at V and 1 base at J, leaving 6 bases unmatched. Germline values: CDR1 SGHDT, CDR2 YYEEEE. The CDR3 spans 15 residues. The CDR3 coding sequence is TGTGCCAGCAGCTCCCCACAGGGGTGGAACACTGAAGCTTTCTTT. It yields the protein CASSSPQGWNTEAFF.

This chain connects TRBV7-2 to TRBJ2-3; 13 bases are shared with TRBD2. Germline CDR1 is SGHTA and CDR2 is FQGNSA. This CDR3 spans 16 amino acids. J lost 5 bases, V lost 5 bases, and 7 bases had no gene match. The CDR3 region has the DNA TGTGCCAGCAGCCCTAGACTAGCGGGGGGCGGAGATACGCAGTATTTT. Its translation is CASSPRLAGGGDTQYF.

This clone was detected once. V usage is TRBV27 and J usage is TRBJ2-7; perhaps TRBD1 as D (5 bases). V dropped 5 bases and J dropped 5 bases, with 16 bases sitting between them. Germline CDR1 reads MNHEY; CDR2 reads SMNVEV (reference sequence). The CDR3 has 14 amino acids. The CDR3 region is CASSLTVPEDEQYF. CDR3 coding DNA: TGTGCCAGCAGTCTGACAGTCCCTGAGGACGAGCAGTACTTC.

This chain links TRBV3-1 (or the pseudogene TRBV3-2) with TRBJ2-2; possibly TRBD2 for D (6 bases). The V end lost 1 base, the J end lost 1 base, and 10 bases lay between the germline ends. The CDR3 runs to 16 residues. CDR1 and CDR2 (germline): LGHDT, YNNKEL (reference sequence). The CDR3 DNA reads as TGTGCCAGCAGCCAAGTGGCGGGGATGAACACCGGGGAGCTGTTTTTT. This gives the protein CASSQVAGMNTGELFF.

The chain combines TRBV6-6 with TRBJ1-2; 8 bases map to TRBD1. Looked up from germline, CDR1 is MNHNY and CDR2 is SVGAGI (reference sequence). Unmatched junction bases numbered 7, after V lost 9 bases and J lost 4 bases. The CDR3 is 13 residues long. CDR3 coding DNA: TGTGCCAGTGGGCCACAGGGGGGCTATGGCTACACCTTC. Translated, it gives CASGPQGGYGYTF.

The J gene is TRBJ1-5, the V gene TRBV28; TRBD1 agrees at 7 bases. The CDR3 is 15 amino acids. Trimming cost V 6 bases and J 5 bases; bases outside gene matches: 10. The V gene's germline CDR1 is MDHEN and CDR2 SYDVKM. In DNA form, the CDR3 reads TGTGCCAGCAGCATCCTTCGGGACAGACATCAGCCCCAGCATTTT. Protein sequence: CASSILRDRHQPQHF.